The source of this T cell receptor (beta chain) is a study of identical twins (dated by TCRdb to the mid-2010s). Looking at the study overall: To test whether fetal clonotypes persist, this study deep-sequenced TCR alpha and beta repertoires from monozygotic twins, from unrelated adults of various ages, and from cord blood. Replicate twin experiments were performed at different times using different library preparation protocols to rule out contamination.

Library preparation was by 5' RACE. The sequencer was an Illumina HiSeq 2000. Template switching introduced a universal primer binding site; the final cDNA contained a unique molecular identifier, enabling accurate counting of TCR cDNA molecules. Specific primers in the conserved constant-segment region were used to synthesize first-strand cDNA for the TCR alpha and beta chains. Each cDNA library was double barcoded, with a SMART-Mk sample barcode plus Illumina barcodes, to control for contamination. TruSeq adapter sequences and Illumina sample barcodes were added in two successive PCR steps. The TCR alpha and beta cDNA libraries were sequenced on the Illumina HiSeq platform using custom primers. As for how the authors treated the data: MiGEC processed the raw reads to extract unique molecular identifiers, while MiXCR was used to determine the CDR3 positions. For each individual, recombination models were inferred using an EM algorithm with the repgenHMM and IGoR tools. The analysis of shared clonotypes was done with the tcR package in R, with sharing normalized by the product of cloneset sizes. To study raw recombination free of thymic and clonal selection effects, out-of-frame nonproductive sequences were analyzed. The public reads were reanalyzed by TCRdb: fastp trimming at Q25, MiXCR alignment, in-frame beta chains only. A single entry per CDR3 protein holds the most common genes and DNA from its merged rows. The V and J calls reflect TCRdb's pipeline rather than the authors' work. This sample is represented by roughly 280,000 distinct CDR3 sequences; just under 9.5% of them were singletons. The ten largest clones represent 5.5% to 9% of the sample.

The CDR3 goes from the cysteine to the phenylalanine over 15 residues. Kept here is only the CDR3 DNA, which spans 45 bases and is read in frame from base 1. The CDR1 and CDR2 encoded by the germline V gene (reference sequence) are MNHEY and SMNVEV. Worth noting for this clonotype: What this receptor recognizes is not known. The junction does not match germline at one end; this may be a read error.

Only healthy Caucasian donors were included. Three pairs of female monozygotic twins, all aged roughly 18 to 30 years, were included in the twin cohort. CD4+ and CD8+ T cell populations were isolated with positive isolation kits from Invitrogen. What the authors observed across the whole study: Because the same donors could not be followed over many years, the conclusions depended on cross-sectional statistical analysis. Compared with coincidental sharing between unrelated individuals, an excess of low generation-probability sequences was observed among out-of-frame TCR alpha sequences shared between twins. A weaker excess of twin sharing was found in beta out-of-frame sequences because the signal-to-noise ratio was lowered by fewer shared sequences. Fewer insertions were carried by abundant cord blood beta clonotypes, a similar but weaker trend appeared in young adult naive repertoires, and no such trend appeared in memory repertoires. Zero-insertion analyses could be partly confounded by invariant T cells such as MAIT and iNKT, though diverse VJ usage argued against such confounding for most clonotypes. In monozygotic twins, recombination models systematically underestimated out-of-frame TCR alpha sharing, but the models matched the sharing seen between unrelated individuals.

These data were also filed under a second study, of yellow fever vaccine responses in identical twins. Per the second study: The T cell response to vaccination in identical twins was reported by the authors to appear partly convergent and partly personalized. In identical twins, the study followed T cell clones that responded to the vaccine with precision.

Recombination linked TRBV27 to TRBJ2-6; the D gene is perhaps TRBD1, on 5 matching bases. This sequence was found in a woman aged 18-29 years in good health. Sequencing used CD8+ T cells sorted from blood. The CDR3 corresponds to CACSLTGSGANVLTF. The nucleotide sequence reads as follows: TGTGCCTGCAGTTTAACAGGTTCTGGGGCCAACGTCCTGACTTTC.